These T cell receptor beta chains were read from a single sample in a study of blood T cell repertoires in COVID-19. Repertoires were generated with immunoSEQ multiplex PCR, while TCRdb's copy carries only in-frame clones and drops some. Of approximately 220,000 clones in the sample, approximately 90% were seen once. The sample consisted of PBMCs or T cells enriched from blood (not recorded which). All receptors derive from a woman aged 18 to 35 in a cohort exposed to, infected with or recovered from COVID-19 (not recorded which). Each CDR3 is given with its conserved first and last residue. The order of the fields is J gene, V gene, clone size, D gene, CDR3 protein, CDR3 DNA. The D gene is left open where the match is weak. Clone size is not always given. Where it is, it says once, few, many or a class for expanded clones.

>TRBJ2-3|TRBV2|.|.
CASRPRDTQYF
TGTGCCAGCCGGCCCAGGGATACGCAGTATTTT
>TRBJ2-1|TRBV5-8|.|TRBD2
CASSLKLAVYNEQFF
TGTGCCAGCAGCTTGAAACTAGCGGTATACAATGAGCAGTTCTTC
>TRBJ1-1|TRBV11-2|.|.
CASRESGAAGTEAFF
TGTGCCAGCAGGGAAAGTGGGGCGGCGGGGACTGAAGCTTTCTTT
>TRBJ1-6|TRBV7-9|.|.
CASSRGSSSGVRNSPLHF
TGTGCCAGCAGCCGGGGATCCTCGTCAGGAGTGAGAAATTCACCCCTCCACTTT
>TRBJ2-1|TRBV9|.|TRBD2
CASSALLAGDEQFF
TGTGCCAGCAGCGCTCTGCTAGCGGGAGATGAGCAGTTCTTC
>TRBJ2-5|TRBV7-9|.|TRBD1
CASSPPGGQETQYF
TGTGCCAGCAGTCCTCCAGGGGGCCAAGAGACCCAGTACTTC
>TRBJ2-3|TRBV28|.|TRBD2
CASTRTSATDTQYF
TGTGCCAGCACCCGAACTAGCGCCACAGATACGCAGTATTTT
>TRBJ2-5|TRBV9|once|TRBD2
CASSPSGSMMETQYF
TGTGCCAGCAGCCCTAGCGGGAGTATGATGGAGACCCAGTACTTC
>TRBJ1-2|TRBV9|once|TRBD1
CASSGRGTGSDYGYTF
TGTGCCAGCAGCGGTCGGGGGACAGGGAGCGACTATGGCTACACCTTC
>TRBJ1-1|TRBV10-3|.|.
CANKYREGTEAFF
TGTGCCAACAAATACAGGGAGGGCACTGAAGCTTTCTTT
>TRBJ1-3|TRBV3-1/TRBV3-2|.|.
CASSQAVSSGNTIYF
TGTGCCAGCAGCCAGGCGGTGAGCTCTGGAAACACCATATATTTT
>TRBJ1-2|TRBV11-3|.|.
CASSLPGRGYGYTF
TGTGCCAGCAGCTTACCAGGAAGGGGCTATGGCTACACCTTC
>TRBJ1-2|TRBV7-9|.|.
CASSFGEAGYTF
TGTGCCAGCAGCTTCGGGGAAGCTGGCTACACCTTC
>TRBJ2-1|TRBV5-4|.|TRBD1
CASSLQGAEEQFF
TGTGCCAGCAGCTTACAGGGGGCGGAGGAGCAGTTCTTC
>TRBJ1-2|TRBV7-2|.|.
CASSLEPNPYGYTF
TGTGCCAGCAGCTTAGAGCCCAACCCCTATGGCTACACCTTC
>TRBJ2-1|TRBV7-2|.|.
CASSPSGQYNEQFF
TGTGCCAGCAGCCCTTCCGGACAGTACAATGAGCAGTTCTTC